What follows are 17 T cell receptor beta chains derived from one specimen sequenced in a study of T cells after yellow fever vaccination. Each CDR3 protein gets one entry after TCRdb re-called the 5' RACE reads with MiXCR. The table shows approximately 550,000 distinct CDR3 sequences, with 15% to 20% occurring only once. Sequencing used PBMCs, obtained 15 days after the yellow fever booster vaccination. The receptors originated from a man under 40 who received the YFV17D yellow fever vaccine.

This clonotype was picked up a small number of times. V and J are TRBV12-3 or TRBV12-4 and TRBJ1-5, with a tentative D call TRBD1 (5 bases). The CDR3 totals 15 residues. V was cut by 1 base and J by 1 base, with 8 bases left in between. CDR3 protein: CASSLGAGSNQPQHF. The CDR3 region has the DNA TGTGCCAGCAGTTTAGGAGCAGGGAGCAATCAGCCCCAGCATTTT.

This clonotype has more than one count but fewer than ten. The rearrangement joins TRBV10-1 to TRBJ2-1, with 13 positions matching TRBD2. The V segment lost 3 bases and the J segment 3 bases; nucleotides outside the gene matches: 2. The CDR3 is made up of 16 amino acids. Germline loops: CDR1 WNHNN, CDR2 SYGVQD (reference sequence). The CDR3 reads CASSDTSGRVYNEQFF. The CDR3 coding sequence is TGCGCCAGCAGTGATACTAGCGGGAGGGTCTACAATGAGCAGTTCTTC.

This clonotype was counted a few times. This chain joins TRBV7-9 and TRBJ2-7, with 8 bases matching TRBD1. CDR3 length: 13 residues. The germline V gene encodes CDR1 SEHNR and CDR2 FQNEAQ (reference sequence). V was pared by 5 bases and J by 5 bases, with 5 bases of the junction left unmatched. The CDR3, as DNA: TGTGCCAGCAGCCGGACAGGGTTGCACGAGCAGTACTTC. Encoded protein: CASSRTGLHEQYF. Complete variable domain (other parts from reference TRBV7-9 and TRBJ2-7): DTGVSQNPRHKITKRGQNVTFRCDPISEHNRLYWYRQTLGQGPEFLTYFQNEAQLEKSRLLSDRFSAERPKGSFSTLEIQRTEQGDSAMYLCASSRTGLHEQYFGPGTRLTVT.

This clonotype was seen only a few times. The rearrangement uses TRBV29-1 and TRBJ2-1; the D is unclear. CDR1 and CDR2 (germline): SQVTM, ANQGSEA. V was trimmed by 5 bases and J by 0 bases, leaving 11 bases between them. CDR3 length equals 14 residues. This CDR3 reads CSVRNYLSYNEQFF. The CDR3 nucleotides read TGCAGCGTTCGAAATTACCTCTCCTACAATGAGCAGTTCTTC.

This clonotype came up a few times. The chain has TRBV5-1 and TRBJ2-3; D is possibly TRBD2 (6 bases). Between the trimmed V and J ends, which lost 4 bases and 4 bases, there was a span of 16 bases. The CDR3 length is 15 residues. Germline V CDR1 and CDR2: SGHRS, YFSETQ. CDR3 DNA sequence: TGCGCCAGCAGCCCCCTCGGAGGGCCCTCAGATACGCAGTATTTT. It yields the protein CASSPLGGPSDTQYF. The full variable domain, rest sourced from reference TRBV5-1 and TRBJ2-3, is KAGVTQTPRYLIKTRGQQVTLSCSPISGHRSVSWYQQTPGQGLQFLFEYFSETQRNKGNFPGRFSGRQFSNSRSEMNVSTLELGDSALYLCASSPLGGPSDTQYFGPGTRLTVL.

This clonotype has ten or more counts. The chain uses TRBV5-1 and TRBJ2-3; D ambiguous. Germline assignment: CDR1 SGHRS and CDR2 YFSETQ. Trimming removed 1 base from V and 5 bases from J, with 14 bases in between. The CDR3 has 15 amino acids. CDR3 loop: CASSLRRHHGDTQYF. The CDR3 nucleotides read TGCGCCAGCAGCTTGCGGCGACATCACGGAGATACGCAGTATTTT.

This clonotype turned up a few times. The gene calls are TRBV12-3 or TRBV12-4 and TRBJ2-5; D is perhaps TRBD1 (6 bases). This CDR3 is built from 14 residues. The V end was cut by 6 bases, the J end by 1 base, with 12 bases between. The CDR3 region is CASSRQTGQETQYF. CDR3 bases: TGTGCCAGCAGCCGTCAGACAGGCCAAGAGACCCAGTACTTC.

This clonotype was found a few times. This rearrangement joins TRBV5-1 to TRBJ2-7; D may correspond to TRBD1 or TRBD2 (5 bases each). CDR1 is SGHRS and CDR2 is YFSETQ in the germline V gene. V was shortened by 4 bases and J by 3 bases, with 14 bases between the two germline ends. The CDR3 runs 14 residues. The chain's CDR3 is CASSPGREGYEQYF. DNA of the CDR3: TGCGCCAGCAGCCCGGGACGGGAAGGCTACGAGCAGTACTTC.

In this sample, this clonotype turned up many times. The V gene is TRBV5-1, the J gene TRBJ2-2; the D gene could be TRBD1 or TRBD2 (6 bases each). CDR3 size: 14 residues. Germline lookup yields CDR1 SGHRS and CDR2 YFSETQ. V gave up 0 bases and J gave up 5 bases, with 8 bases separating them. The CDR3 DNA reads as TGCGCCAGCAGCTTGGAGGGGGGAACCGGGGAGCTGTTTTTT. It yields the protein CASSLEGGTGELFF. Variable domain in full (rest from reference TRBV5-1 and TRBJ2-2): KAGVTQTPRYLIKTRGQQVTLSCSPISGHRSVSWYQQTPGQGLQFLFEYFSETQRNKGNFPGRFSGRQFSNSRSEMNVSTLELGDSALYLCASSLEGGTGELFFGEGSRLTVL.

The J gene is TRBJ2-1, the V gene TRBV4-2, with 9 bases aligning to TRBD1. V was clipped by 5 bases and J by 8 bases; unmatched bases: 16. The CDR3 runs to 17 residues. The germline V gene has CDR1 LGHNA and CDR2 YNFKEQ. CDR3 sequence (DNA): TGTGCCAGCAGCGTAGGTTCCGGGACAGGGCTGTCCTATGAGCAGTTCTTC. Amino acid sequence: CASSVGSGTGLSYEQFF.

This clonotype was detected a few times. The V and J genes are TRBV15 and TRBJ1-1, with D perhaps TRBD1 (6 bases). Germline CDR1 LNHNV, CDR2 YYDKDF (reference sequence). This CDR3 contains 13 residues. Trimming took off 1 base at V and 8 bases at J, with 11 bases between the two ends. The CDR3: CATSRASQGEAFF. CDR3 sequence (DNA): TGTGCCACCAGCAGAGCTTCACAGGGCGAAGCTTTCTTT.

This clonotype was seen more than once but under ten times. The chain recombines TRBV6-2 or TRBV6-3 with TRBJ2-7, with TRBD1 matching 8 bases. V gave up 6 bases and J gave up 3 bases; unmatched junction bases: 13. Germline V gene data show CDR1 as MNHEY and CDR2 as SVGEGT. This CDR3 contains 16 residues. The CDR3 region has the DNA TGTGCCAGCAGGGGGTTCACCGGGACAGGATTCTACGAGCAGTACTTC. Its translation is CASRGFTGTGFYEQYF.

This clonotype was seen only a few times. The CDR3 DNA reads TGTGCCAGCAGCCTAAAGGCGACATACGAGCAGTACTTC. Amino acid sequence: CASSLKATYEQYF. The chain is built from TRBV11-1 and TRBJ2-7, with unresolved D. V lost 5 bases, J lost 4 bases, and 12 bases lay in between. Germline V gives CDR1 SGHAT, CDR2 FQDESV (reference sequence). This CDR3 spans 13 amino acids.

This clonotype was counted many times. One end of the junction varies from germline; a read error may be responsible. The rearrangement joins TRBV5-5 to TRBJ2-3, with D possibly being TRBD1 (6 bases). The CDR3 consists of 13 residues. Germline V CDR1 and CDR2: SGHKS, YYEKEE (reference sequence). The CDR3 DNA sequence: TGTGCCTGCAGCAGGGGACCCACAGATACGCAGTATTTT. It specifies CACSRGPTDTQYF.

In its sample, this clonotype was seen a few times. The chain employs TRBV10-2 and TRBJ2-7; 11 positions agree with TRBD2. V lost 2 bases to trimming and J lost 7 bases; unmatched junction nucleotides: 7. CDR1 is WSHSY and CDR2 is SAAADI in the germline V gene. The CDR3 is 15 amino acids. CDR3 DNA: TGCGCCAGCAGTGAGCCGAGACTAGCGGGGCGGGAGCAGTACTTC. This gives the protein CASSEPRLAGREQYF.

This clonotype was recorded a few times. The chain employs TRBV12-3 or TRBV12-4 and TRBJ1-5, with TRBD1 identical over 11 bases. V shed 5 bases, J shed 4 bases, and the junction held 4 bases outside the gene matches. CDR3 length: 15 residues. The CDR3 loop is CASSPGQGVNQPQHF. The CDR3 nucleotides read TGTGCCAGCAGTCCGGGACAGGGGGTAAATCAGCCCCAGCATTTT.

The chain has TRBV29-1 and TRBJ2-2; no firm D call. V was pared by 3 bases and J by 4 bases, with 6 bases between. CDR3 length equals 12 residues. Germline V gene lookup returns CDR1 SQVTM and CDR2 ANQGSEA. The CDR3 loop reads CSVDGGTGELFF. In DNA form, the CDR3 reads TGCAGCGTTGACGGCGGCACCGGGGAGCTGTTTTTT.